This is a list of T cell receptor beta chains from one sample in a study of blood T cell repertoires in COVID-19. Repertoires were generated with immunoSEQ multiplex PCR, while TCRdb's copy carries only in-frame clones and drops some. The repertoire holds under 200,000 clones, with around four fifths as singletons. Sequencing used peripheral blood. Every receptor here comes from a woman older than 75 with COVID-19, enrolled during active disease. Both conserved end residues are part of each CDR3. D genes are given only for firm matches. Expanded clones are given a class, and other clones once, few, many or no size at all.

J gene | CDR3 length | V gene | D gene | clone size | CDR3 protein | CDR3 DNA
TRBJ2-5 | 13 | TRBV6-5 | NA | NA | CASSRNREETQYF | TGTGCCAGCAGTCGGAACAGGGAAGAGACCCAGTACTTC
TRBJ2-1 | 15 | TRBV7-2 | NA | NA | CASSLQSGGHNEQFF | TGTGCCAGCAGCTTACAAAGCGGAGGGCACAATGAGCAGTTCTTC
TRBJ1-1 | 14 | TRBV5-1 | NA | NA | CASSSQGGNTEAFF | TGCGCCAGCAGTAGCCAAGGGGGGAACACTGAAGCTTTCTTT
TRBJ1-5 | 14 | TRBV18 | NA | once | CASSPQHSNQPQHF | TGTGCCAGCTCACCACAGCATAGCAATCAGCCCCAGCATTTT
TRBJ2-7 | 15 | TRBV5-1 | TRBD2 | NA | CASGPSGSLPGEQYF | TGCGCCAGTGGGCCTAGCGGGAGCCTTCCGGGAGAGCAGTACTTC
TRBJ1-1 | 14 | TRBV5-1 | TRBD1 | NA | CASSGGQGGTEAFF | TGCGCCAGCAGCGGAGGACAGGGTGGCACTGAAGCTTTCTTT
TRBJ1-1 | 14 | TRBV7-9 | NA | NA | CASSLAPRATEAFF | TGTGCCAGCAGCTTAGCCCCGAGGGCCACTGAAGCTTTCTTT
TRBJ2-7 | 13 | TRBV19 | NA | NA | CASSNRALYEQYF | TGTGCCAGTAGTAACAGGGCCCTCTACGAGCAGTACTTC
TRBJ1-2 | 16 | TRBV27 | TRBD1 | NA | CASSLGTGGPWAGYTF | TGTGCCAGCAGTTTAGGGACAGGGGGACCATGGGCTGGCTACACCTTC
TRBJ1-4 | 14 | TRBV18 | NA | few | CASSPRSVNEKLFF | TGTGCCAGCTCGCCGAGGAGCGTTAATGAAAAACTGTTTTTT
TRBJ2-7 | 16 | TRBV11-2 | TRBD1 | NA | CASSLGGQAHSYEQYF | TGTGCCAGCAGCTTAGGGGGACAGGCCCACTCCTACGAGCAGTACTTC
TRBJ2-7 | 15 | TRBV6-5 | TRBD1 | many | CASRDPGGWVNEQYF | TGTGCCAGCAGGGATCCAGGGGGCTGGGTCAACGAGCAGTACTTC
TRBJ2-3 | 16 | TRBV9 | TRBD1 | NA | CASSTQTGALTDTQYF | TGTGCCAGCAGCACACAGACAGGGGCCCTCACAGATACGCAGTATTTT
TRBJ2-1 | 12 | TRBV11-3 | NA | NA | CASAGQYNVQFF | TGTGCCAGCGCCGGACAGTACAATGTGCAGTTCTTC
TRBJ1-1 | 11 | TRBV19 | TRBD1 | NA | CASTDRGQAFF | TGTGCCAGTACCGACAGGGGGCAAGCTTTCTTT
TRBJ2-1 | 17 | TRBV14 | TRBD2 | NA | CASSPFVAGASPNEQFF | TGTGCCAGCAGTCCGTTTGTAGCGGGAGCTAGCCCCAATGAGCAGTTCTTC
TRBJ2-3 | 17 | TRBV18 | NA | NA | CASSPPSKRLGADTQYF | TGTGCCAGCTCACCACCAAGCAAGAGACTAGGAGCAGATACGCAGTATTTT
TRBJ2-1 | 14 | TRBV9 | NA | NA | CASSVGGDNNEQFF | TGTGCCAGCAGCGTAGGAGGGGACAACAATGAGCAGTTCTTC